This T cell receptor beta chain comes out of a study of blood T cell repertoires in COVID-19. Looking at the study overall: Whether acute or convalescent, the COVID-19 samples came from the United States, Italy and Spain. In each case, the material was cDNA or gDNA derived from T cells, B-cell-depleted T cells, or PBMCs.

Methods used by the authors: Amplified reference gene primers provided the basis for estimating nucleated cell counts. TCRdb's copy holds only in-frame clones and misses some; the assay was immunoSEQ multiplex PCR. V and J calls and clone size follow that table, whereas D and trimming were derived from the DNA. Among 300,000 to 350,000 clones, approximately 90% were seen once, and the ten largest hold roughly 3.5%. V dropped 5 bases and J dropped 7; count of bases not matched to a gene: 13. Germline V gene sequence: CDR1 MNHEY, CDR2 SMNVEV (reference sequence). The CDR3 has 16 residues. Sequencing was done on a sample of peripheral blood. The sequence was obtained from a young woman who had recovered from COVID-19. This chain links TRBV27 with TRBJ1-4, with 7 bases identical to TRBD1. CDR3: CASSLVTGFGGEKLFF. DNA of the CDR3: TGTGCCAGCAGTCTCGTGACAGGGTTCGGCGGTGAAAAACTGTTTTTT. The whole variable domain, remainder taken from reference TRBV27 and TRBJ1-4, is EAQVTQNPRYLITVTGKKLTVTCSQNMNHEYMSWYRQDPGLGLRQIYYSMNVEVTDKGDVPEGYKVSRKEKRNFPLILESPSPNQTSLYFCASSLVTGFGGEKLFFGSGTQLSVL.